Listed below are T cell receptor beta chains from one sample, sequenced in a study of T cells in Graves' hyperthyroidism and ophthalmopathy. Each CDR3 protein is one row after TCRdb ran MiXCR on the multiplex PCR reads. The sample lists around 420,000 distinct CDR3 sequences; 15% to 19% were seen once. The sample taken for sequencing was blood. These receptors all stem from a young woman with Graves' hyperthyroidism. Both conserved end residues are part of each CDR3. A D gene is named only where the DNA matches it firmly. Clone sizes are given selectively: once, few, many, or a class where the clone is expanded.

>TRBV20-1|15|many|TRBJ2-7|TRBD2
CSARDRAGVGYEQYF
TGCAGTGCTAGAGATAGAGCGGGAGTTGGCTACGAGCAGTACTTC
>TRBV19|16|few|TRBJ1-5|TRBD1
CASSSADRGEGQPQHF
TGTGCCAGTAGTTCAGCGGACAGGGGAGAGGGTCAGCCCCAGCATTTT
>TRBV7-9|13|many|TRBJ1-2|NA
CASSWVRTDGYTF
TGTGCCAGCAGCTGGGTCCGCACGGATGGCTACACCTTC
>TRBV11-2|13|many|TRBJ2-7|TRBD1
CASSLRTGNEQYF
TGTGCCAGCAGCCTCCGGACAGGGAACGAGCAGTACTTC
>TRBV28|16|many|TRBJ2-7|TRBD2
CASRPGGVHISYEQYF
TGTGCCAGCAGGCCGGGGGGGGTCCACATTTCCTACGAGCAGTACTTC
>TRBV6-2/TRBV6-3|16|NA|TRBJ2-1|TRBD1
CASSYQGTGYDNEQFF
TGTGCCAGCAGTTACCAGGGGACAGGGTATGACAATGAGCAGTTCTTC
>TRBV5-1|14|NA|TRBJ2-7|NA
CASSLRTAPREQYF
TGCGCCAGCAGCTTGCGGACAGCGCCTCGCGAGCAGTACTTC
>TRBV7-9|14|few|TRBJ2-1|TRBD1
CASSLWTGDNEQFF
TGTGCCAGCAGCTTATGGACAGGGGACAATGAGCAGTTCTTC
>TRBV29-1|12|once|TRBJ2-7|TRBD1
CSVGQGAYEQYF
TGCAGCGTTGGGCAGGGGGCCTACGAGCAGTACTTC
>TRBV6-5|11|many|TRBJ1-2|NA
CASSYGGGYTF
TGTGCCAGCAGTTACGGTGGTGGCTACACCTTC
>TRBV7-6|17|many|TRBJ2-3|TRBD2
CASSLASGSYGTDTQYF
TGTGCCAGCAGCTTAGCTAGCGGGAGCTATGGCACAGATACGCAGTATTTT
>TRBV6-1|12|many|TRBJ2-3|NA
CASSEATDTQYF
TGTGCCAGCAGTGAAGCCACAGATACGCAGTATTTT
>TRBV19|16|few|TRBJ2-6|NA
CASSPWTPSGANVLTF
TGTGCCAGTAGTCCGTGGACCCCGTCTGGGGCCAACGTCCTGACTTTC
>TRBV9|13|NA|TRBJ1-6|NA
CASSVDNTSPLHF
TGTGCCAGCAGCGTAGATAATACATCACCCCTCCACTTT
>TRBV18|12|NA|TRBJ2-6|NA
CASSPGPNVLTF
TGTGCCAGCTCACCCGGTCCCAACGTCCTGACTTTC
>TRBV5-1|14|NA|TRBJ2-7|NA
CASRRAEQNNEQYF
TGCGCCAGCAGGAGAGCGGAGCAAAACAATGAGCAGTACTTC
>TRBV27|15|few|TRBJ1-2|NA
CASSGTRNSGGGYTF
TGTGCCAGCAGTGGCACCCGTAACTCGGGAGGTGGCTACACCTTC
>TRBV5-1|13|many|TRBJ1-1|NA
CASSSQGRTEAFF
TGCGCCAGCAGCTCACAGGGTAGGACTGAAGCTTTCTTT
>TRBV5-1|15|many|TRBJ1-1|NA
CASSPWGVLNTEAFF
TGCGCCAGCAGCCCCTGGGGCGTTCTGAACACTGAAGCTTTCTTT
>TRBV20-1|13|few|TRBJ1-1|NA
CSAMGRSNTEAFF
TGCAGTGCTATGGGTCGGTCAAACACTGAAGCTTTCTTT
>TRBV5-8|14|many|TRBJ1-5|NA
CASSLDRANQPQHF
TGTGCCAGCAGCTTGGACAGGGCCAATCAGCCCCAGCATTTT
>TRBV12-3/TRBV12-4|15|many|TRBJ2-7|TRBD2
CASTLSSTSFYEQYF
TGTGCCAGCACCCTTTCTTCGACTAGCTTCTACGAGCAGTACTTC
>TRBV20-1|13|many|TRBJ1-1|NA
CSAWDGQNTEAFF
TGCAGTGCCTGGGACGGACAGAACACTGAAGCTTTCTTT
>TRBV4-1|16|few|TRBJ2-2|NA
CASSQEGVSGTGELFF
TGCGCCAGCAGCCAAGAAGGGGTCTCGGGAACCGGGGAGCTGTTTTTT
>TRBV20-1|14|NA|TRBJ2-7|NA
CSALGRGLPYEQYF
TGCAGTGCCCTGGGGAGGGGGCTTCCCTACGAGCAGTACTTC
>TRBV7-2|17|many|TRBJ2-3|NA
CASSTRLPLPSTDTQYF
TGTGCCAGCAGCACACGACTACCACTCCCCAGCACAGATACGCAGTATTTT
>TRBV10-2|14|few|TRBJ2-2|NA
CASRPGQPRGELFF
TGCGCCAGCAGACCTGGACAGCCTAGGGGGGAGCTGTTTTTT
>TRBV28|19|many|TRBJ1-5|TRBD1
CASSFFGTGGAYSNQPQHF
TGTGCCAGCAGTTTCTTCGGGACAGGGGGCGCGTATAGCAATCAGCCCCAGCATTTT
>TRBV15|16|NA|TRBJ2-5|NA
CATSLLGGGEKETQYF
TGTGCCACCTCTCTACTGGGCGGAGGGGAAAAAGAGACCCAGTACTTC
>TRBV6-1|16|many|TRBJ1-5|NA
CASSGQWTDSNQPQHF
TGTGCCAGCAGTGGACAGTGGACAGACAGCAATCAGCCCCAGCATTTT
>TRBV15|16|many|TRBJ2-3|TRBD1
CATSLARGPSTDTQYF
TGTGCCACCAGCTTGGCGAGGGGGCCTAGCACAGATACGCAGTATTTT
>TRBV6-1|13|NA|TRBJ2-5|NA
CASKNPARETQYF
TGTGCCAGCAAGAACCCCGCCAGGGAGACCCAGTACTTC
>TRBV30|14|many|TRBJ1-5|NA
CAWSVAGDNQPQHF
TGTGCCTGGAGTGTAGCCGGGGACAATCAGCCCCAGCATTTT
>TRBV2|13|many|TRBJ2-7|TRBD1
CASRDRGDYEQYF
TGTGCCAGCCGGGACAGGGGGGACTACGAGCAGTACTTC
>TRBV29-1|11|few|TRBJ1-3|NA
CSVVLGNTIYF
TGCAGCGTTGTTCTTGGAAACACCATATATTTT
>TRBV20-1|17|many|TRBJ2-5|TRBD2
CSASILLAGSSRETQYF
TGCAGTGCTAGTATTCTACTAGCGGGGTCTTCCAGAGAGACCCAGTACTTC
>TRBV5-8|10|NA|TRBJ1-3|NA
CASSINTIYF
TGTGCCAGCAGCATAAACACCATATATTTT
>TRBV14|15|NA|TRBJ2-1|NA
CASSQVVGPYNEQFF
TGTGCCAGCAGCCAAGTCGTGGGGCCCTACAATGAGCAGTTCTTC
>TRBV12-3/TRBV12-4|13|many|TRBJ1-2|NA
CASSLQNNYGYTF
TGTGCCAGCAGCTTACAGAATAACTATGGCTACACCTTC
>TRBV30|12|NA|TRBJ2-1|NA
CAWEIYGNEQFF
TGTGCCTGGGAGATTTACGGCAATGAGCAGTTCTTC
>TRBV27|15|many|TRBJ2-1|NA
CASSLAGVGANEQFF
TGTGCCAGCAGTTTGGCAGGGGTGGGGGCCAATGAGCAGTTCTTC
>TRBV4-2|16|many|TRBJ2-1|TRBD2
CASSQDSTSAYNEQFF
TGTGCCAGCAGCCAAGATTCAACTAGCGCTTACAATGAGCAGTTCTTC